This record covers a single T cell receptor (beta chain). V lost 2 bases, J lost 8 bases, and 12 bases lay in between. The germline V gene encodes CDR1 MDHEN and CDR2 SYDVKM. The CDR3 length is 14 residues. The data belong to a study of blood T cell repertoires in COVID-19. Study background: Collection of acute and convalescent COVID-19 samples took place in the United States, Italy and Spain. Sample material is recorded as cDNA or gDNA derived from T cells, B-cell-depleted T cells, or PBMCs.

Original analysis: Amplified reference gene primers provided the basis for estimating nucleated cell counts. Measured with immunoSEQ multiplex PCR; TCRdb has only the in-frame clones, and not every one. For V, J and clone size, that table is used; D and trimming come from the DNA. The sample consists of almost 250,000 clones, roughly 85% of them appearing once. J is TRBJ1-4 and V is TRBV28, with no clear D. The clonotype comes from a woman between 45 and 65 years old with acute COVID-19. The sequenced sample was PBMCs or T cells enriched from blood (not recorded which). The CDR3 region is CASSLAGFREKLFF. The CDR3 DNA follows: TGTGCCAGCAGTTTAGCGGGGTTCAGGGAAAAACTGTTTTTT.